This T cell receptor (beta chain) was retrieved from a study of blood T cell repertoires in COVID-19. Study-level information: Acute-phase and convalescent COVID-19 samples originated in the United States, Italy and Spain. T cells, B-cell-depleted T cells, or PBMCs provided the cDNA or gDNA that served as material.

The CDR3 runs to 14 residues. Per germline, CDR1 SGHKS and CDR2 YYEKEE (reference sequence). V was clipped by 1 base and J by 1 base, with 8 bases between them. Study processing details: Estimated nucleated cell counts came from reference gene primer amplification. Data came from immunoSEQ multiplex PCR; TCRdb stores just in-frame clones and leaves some out. V and J calls and clone size follow that table, whereas D and trimming were derived from the DNA. Of 80,000 to 95,000 clones in the sample, around 80% are singletons; the top ten hold about 20%. The sample comprised peripheral blood. The rearrangement joins TRBV5-5 to TRBJ1-1; no clear D gene. This clonotype was sampled from a woman older than 75 with active or convalescent COVID-19. CDR3 sequence: CASSLSTANTEAFF. CDR3 nucleotide sequence: TGTGCCAGCAGCTTGTCTACAGCGAACACTGAAGCTTTCTTT.